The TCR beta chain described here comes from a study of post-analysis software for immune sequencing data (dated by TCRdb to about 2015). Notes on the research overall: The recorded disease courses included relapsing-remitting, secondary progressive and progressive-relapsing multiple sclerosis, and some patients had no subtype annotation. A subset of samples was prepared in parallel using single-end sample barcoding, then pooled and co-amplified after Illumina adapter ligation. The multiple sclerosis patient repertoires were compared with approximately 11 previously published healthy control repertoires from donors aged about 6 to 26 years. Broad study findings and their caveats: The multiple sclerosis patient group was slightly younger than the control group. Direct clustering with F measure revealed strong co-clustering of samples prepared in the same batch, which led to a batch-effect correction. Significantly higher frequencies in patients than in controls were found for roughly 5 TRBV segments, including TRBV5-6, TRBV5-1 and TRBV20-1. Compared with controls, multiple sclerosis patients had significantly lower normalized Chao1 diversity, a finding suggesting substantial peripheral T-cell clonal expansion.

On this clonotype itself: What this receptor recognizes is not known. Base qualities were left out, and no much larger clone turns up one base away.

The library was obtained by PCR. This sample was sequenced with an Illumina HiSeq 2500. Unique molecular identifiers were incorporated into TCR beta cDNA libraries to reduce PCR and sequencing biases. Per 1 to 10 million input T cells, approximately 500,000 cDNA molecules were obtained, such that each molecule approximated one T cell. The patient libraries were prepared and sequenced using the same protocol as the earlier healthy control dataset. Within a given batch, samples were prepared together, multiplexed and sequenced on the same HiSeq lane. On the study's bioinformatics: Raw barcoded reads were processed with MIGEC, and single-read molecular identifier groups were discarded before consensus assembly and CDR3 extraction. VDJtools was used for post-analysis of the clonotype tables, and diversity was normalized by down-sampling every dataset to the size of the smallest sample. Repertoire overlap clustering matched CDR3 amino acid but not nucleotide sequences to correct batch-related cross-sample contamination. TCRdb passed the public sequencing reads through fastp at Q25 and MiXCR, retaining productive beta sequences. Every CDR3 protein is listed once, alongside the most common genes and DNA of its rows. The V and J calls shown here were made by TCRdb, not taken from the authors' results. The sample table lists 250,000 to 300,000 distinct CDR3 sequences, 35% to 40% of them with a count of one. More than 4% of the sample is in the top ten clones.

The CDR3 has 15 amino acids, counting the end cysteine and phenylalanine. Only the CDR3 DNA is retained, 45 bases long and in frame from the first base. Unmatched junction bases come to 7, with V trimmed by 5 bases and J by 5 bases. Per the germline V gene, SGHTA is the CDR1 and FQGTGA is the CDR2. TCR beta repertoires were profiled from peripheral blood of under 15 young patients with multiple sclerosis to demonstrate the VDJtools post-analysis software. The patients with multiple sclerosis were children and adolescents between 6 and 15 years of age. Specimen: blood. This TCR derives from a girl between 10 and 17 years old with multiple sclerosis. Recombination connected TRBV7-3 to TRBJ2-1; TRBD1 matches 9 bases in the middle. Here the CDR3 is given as CASSIGTGRNNEQFF. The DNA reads TGTGCCAGCAGCATTGGGACAGGGCGGAACAATGAGCAGTTCTTC. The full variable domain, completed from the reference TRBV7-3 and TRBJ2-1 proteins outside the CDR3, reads GAGVSQTPSNKVTEKGKYVELRCDPISGHTALYWYRQSLGQGPEFLIYFQGTGAADDSGLPNDRFFAVRPEGSVSTLKIQRTERGDSAVYLCASSIGTGRNNEQFFGPGTRLTVL.